This TCR beta chain was sequenced for a study of T cells in Graves' hyperthyroidism and ophthalmopathy. Overall study: Before any treatment, at initial diagnosis, peripheral blood was collected.

The source material, RNA transcripts, was used to amplify TCR beta CDR3 regions. HTBI primers were employed in a first-round RT-PCR of the TCR CDR3. TCRdb ran MiXCR on the multiplex PCR reads and lists one entry per CDR3 protein. This sample yields 300,000 to 400,000 distinct CDR3 sequences, of which around 20% are seen a single time; around 48% belongs to the top ten. Germline V gene data show CDR1 as SGHRS and CDR2 as YFSETQ. The CDR3 extends over 15 amino acids. V was pared by 3 bases and J by 2 bases, with 4 bases of the junction left unmatched. With a duration under 2 months, the hyperthyroidism was newly diagnosed in patients aged 18 to 65. Patients were excluded for uncontrolled infection, other autoimmune disease, pregnancy or lactation. Clinical symptoms, serum thyroxine and TRAb, thyroid ultrasound and orbital computed tomography together formed the diagnostic basis.

The chain recombines TRBV5-1 with TRBJ2-7; 11 bases fit TRBD1. The specimen was blood. The receptor was isolated from a woman aged 50 to 60 with Graves' hyperthyroidism. CDR3 nucleotide sequence: TGCGCCAGCAGCTGGCTGGGACAGGGGGCCTACGAGCAGTACTTC. Amino acid sequence: CASSWLGQGAYEQYF.